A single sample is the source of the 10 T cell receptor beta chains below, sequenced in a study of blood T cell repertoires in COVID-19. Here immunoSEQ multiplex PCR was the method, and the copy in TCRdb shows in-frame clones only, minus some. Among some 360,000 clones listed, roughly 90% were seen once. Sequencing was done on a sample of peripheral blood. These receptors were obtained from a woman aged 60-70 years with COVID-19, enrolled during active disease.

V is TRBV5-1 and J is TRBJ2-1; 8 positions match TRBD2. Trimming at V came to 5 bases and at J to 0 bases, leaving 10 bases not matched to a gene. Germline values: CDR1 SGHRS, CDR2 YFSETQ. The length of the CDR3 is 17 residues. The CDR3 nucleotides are TGCGCCAGCAGGTCCACTTCCGGGACTAGCTCCTACAATGAGCAGTTCTTC. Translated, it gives CASRSTSGTSSYNEQFF.

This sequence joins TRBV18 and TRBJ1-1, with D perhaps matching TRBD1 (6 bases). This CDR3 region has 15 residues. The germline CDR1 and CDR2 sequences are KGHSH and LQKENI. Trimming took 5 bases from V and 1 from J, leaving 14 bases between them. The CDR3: CASSSIQGWNTEAFF. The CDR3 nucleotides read TGTGCCAGCTCATCCATCCAGGGGTGGAACACTGAAGCTTTCTTT.

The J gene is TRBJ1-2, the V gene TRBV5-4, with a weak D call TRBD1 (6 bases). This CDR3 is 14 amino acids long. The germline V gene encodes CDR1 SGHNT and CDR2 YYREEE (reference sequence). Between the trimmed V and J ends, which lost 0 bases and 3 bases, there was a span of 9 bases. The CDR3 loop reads CASSLGRGDYGYTF. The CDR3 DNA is TGTGCCAGCAGCTTGGGCAGGGGCGACTATGGCTACACCTTC.

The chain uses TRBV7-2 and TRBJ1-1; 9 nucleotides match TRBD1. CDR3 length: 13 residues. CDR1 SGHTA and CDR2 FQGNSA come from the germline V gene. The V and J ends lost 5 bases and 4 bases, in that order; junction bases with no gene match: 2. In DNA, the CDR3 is TGTGCCAGCAGCCGGGACAGGGTCACTGAAGCTTTCTTT. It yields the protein CASSRDRVTEAFF.

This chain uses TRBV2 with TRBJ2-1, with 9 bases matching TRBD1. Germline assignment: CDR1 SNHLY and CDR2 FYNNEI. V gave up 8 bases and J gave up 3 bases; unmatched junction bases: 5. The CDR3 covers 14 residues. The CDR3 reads CASLPGQGYNEQFF. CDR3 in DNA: TGTGCCAGCCTACCGGGACAGGGCTACAATGAGCAGTTCTTC.

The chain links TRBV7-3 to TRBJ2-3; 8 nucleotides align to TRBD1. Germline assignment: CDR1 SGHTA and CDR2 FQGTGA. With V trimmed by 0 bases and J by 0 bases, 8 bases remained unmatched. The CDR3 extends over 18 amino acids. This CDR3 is CASSLTPLRQGSTDTQYF. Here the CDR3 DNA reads TGTGCCAGCAGCTTAACCCCCCTAAGACAGGGGAGCACAGATACGCAGTATTTT.

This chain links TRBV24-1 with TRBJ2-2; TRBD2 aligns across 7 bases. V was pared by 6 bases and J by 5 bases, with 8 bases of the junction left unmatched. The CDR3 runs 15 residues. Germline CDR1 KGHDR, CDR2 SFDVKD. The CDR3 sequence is CATSRDGGGTGELFF. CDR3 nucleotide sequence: TGTGCCACCAGTAGGGACGGCGGGGGAACCGGGGAGCTGTTTTTT.

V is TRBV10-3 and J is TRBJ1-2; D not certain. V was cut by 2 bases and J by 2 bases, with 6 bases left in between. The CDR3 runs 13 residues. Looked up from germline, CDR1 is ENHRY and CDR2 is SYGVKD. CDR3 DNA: TGTGCCATCAGTGAGCGGGAAAACTATGGCTACACCTTC. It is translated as CAISERENYGYTF.

DNA for the CDR3: TGTGCCAGTAGTATCCCGGGACAGGGGAACATTCAGTACTTC. Protein product: CASSIPGQGNIQYF. The rearrangement joins TRBV19 to TRBJ2-4; 10 positions match TRBD1. Germline CDR1 is LNHDA and CDR2 is SQIVND (reference sequence). The ends lost 3 bases at V and 7 bases at J; junction bases unmatched: 3. The CDR3 is 14 amino acids.

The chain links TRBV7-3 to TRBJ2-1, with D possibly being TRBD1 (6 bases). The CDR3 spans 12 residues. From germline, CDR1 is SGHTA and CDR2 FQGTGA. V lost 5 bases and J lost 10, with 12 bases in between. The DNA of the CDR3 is TGTGCCAGCAGCCAAGGGGGACCAGAGCAGTTCTTC. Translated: CASSQGGPEQFF.